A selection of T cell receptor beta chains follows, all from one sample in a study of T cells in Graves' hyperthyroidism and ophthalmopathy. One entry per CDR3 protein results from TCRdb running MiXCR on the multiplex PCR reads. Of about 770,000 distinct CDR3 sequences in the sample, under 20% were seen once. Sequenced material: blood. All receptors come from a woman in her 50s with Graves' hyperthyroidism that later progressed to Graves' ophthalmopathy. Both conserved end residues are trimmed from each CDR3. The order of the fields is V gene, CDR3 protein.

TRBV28 ASLPSDSSNQPQH
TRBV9 ASSGDGNTIY
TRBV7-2 ASEWANNYGYT
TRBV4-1 ASSPLGGRGNTIY
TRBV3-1 ASSQRQSDQPQH
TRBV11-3 ASSLEGVMGGAGDYGYT
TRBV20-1 SARDRDRVTGELF
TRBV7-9 ASDGADTQY
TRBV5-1 ASRNGTGDVYGYT
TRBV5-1 ASTDIGSSPEAF
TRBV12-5 ASGLVPPGETQY
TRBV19 ASRSNGWAERPQH
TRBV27 ASSLKGGQGNQPQH
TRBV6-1 ASRSGTVNEKLF
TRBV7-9 ASSPPMGETQY
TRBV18 ASSQTLGGEQF
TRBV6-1 ASSPGPQVNTEAF
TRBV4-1 ASSSERTGFSQPQH